This T cell receptor beta chain was sequenced for a study of type 1 regulatory T cells. Background on the study: This in vitro CD4 product, T-allo10, is enriched for Tr1 cells and alloantigen-specific.

In this sample, this clonotype turned up a few times. The antigen remains unidentified. One entry per CDR3 protein results from TCRdb running MiXCR on the reads. This sample has tens of thousands of distinct CDR3 sequences; around 21% occur once, and the top ten carry around 8%. This CDR3 is built from 14 residues. Germline V gene sequence: CDR1 SGHRS, CDR2 YFSETQ. J gave up 5 bases and V 3 bases, and 6 bases lay outside the gene matches. Study conclusions and caveats: Tr1 cells had a more restricted TCR repertoire than non-Tr1 cells.

The receptor was isolated from a human donor in good health. The rearrangement joins TRBV5-1 to TRBJ2-5; TRBD1 matches at 8 bases. Sequences were obtained from cultured type 1 regulatory T (Tr1) cells, either the whole culture or a sorted fraction (not recorded which). CDR3 DNA: TGCGCCAGCAGCTCCCAGGGGGCCGGGGAGACCCAGTACTTC. It translates to CASSSQGAGETQYF. Filled out from reference TRBV5-1 and TRBJ2-5, the complete variable domain reads KAGVTQTPRYLIKTRGQQVTLSCSPISGHRSVSWYQQTPGQGLQFLFEYFSETQRNKGNFPGRFSGRQFSNSRSEMNVSTLELGDSALYLCASSSQGAGETQYFGPGTRLLVL.